These 20 T cell receptor beta chains were sequenced from one sample in a study of blood T cell repertoires in COVID-19 (dated by TCRdb to the early 2020s). The library relied on the immunoSEQ multiplex PCR assay. TCRdb provides this immuneACCESS table in a form limited to in-frame rearrangements. Some clones are lacking; in checked studies, under half of them reflect an unresolved V gene, and why the rest are absent is not known. This sample lists about 160,000 clones; approximately 85% were detected once. Of the sample, about 8% falls within the top ten clones. The sequenced sample was peripheral blood. The receptors shown here come from a man in his forties who had recovered from COVID-19.

The CDR3 loop is CASSRTGASLLAKNIQYF. Here the CDR3 DNA reads TGTGCCAGCAGCAGGACAGGGGCCTCCCTTTTAGCCAAAAACATTCAGTACTTC. The chain uses TRBV6-2 or TRBV6-3 and TRBJ2-4, with 9 bases fitting TRBD1. CDR1 and CDR2 (germline): MNHEY, SVGEGT. The CDR3 contains 18 residues. The V gene end was trimmed by 6 bases and the J gene end by 0 bases; junction bases not matched to a gene: 12.

The chain links TRBV30 to TRBJ2-2; a weak D match, TRBD1 (5 bases). This CDR3 has 12 amino acids. The germline gives CDR1 GTSNPN, CDR2 SVGIG (reference sequence). V shed 3 bases and J shed 10 bases, with 12 bases lying between them. Written as DNA, the CDR3 is TGTGCCTGGAGAGCCAGGGTCCAGGAGCTGTTTTTT. Translation gives CAWRARVQELFF.

The chain joins TRBV12-3 or TRBV12-4 to TRBJ1-2, with D possibly matching TRBD1 (5 bases). With 5 bases removed from V and 4 bases from J, the gap between germline ends came to 11 bases. The CDR3 runs 13 residues. CDR3 in DNA: TGTGCCAGCAGTAGAGACAGATTCTATGGCTACACCTTC. Residues: CASSRDRFYGYTF.

This clone was detected many times. This sequence joins TRBV11-3 and TRBJ2-1, with TRBD2 as a possible D gene (6 bases). V gave up 4 bases and J gave up 9 bases, with 19 bases separating them. The CDR3 consists of 15 residues. CDR1 SGHNT and CDR2 YENEEA come from the germline V gene. CDR3 DNA: TGTGCCAGCAGCTCCTACGGGAGCAGGGATCCTGAGCAGTTCTTC. Amino acids: CASSSYGSRDPEQFF.

V and J are TRBV2 and TRBJ2-1, with 10 positions matching TRBD1. V gave up 6 bases and J gave up 9 bases; unmatched junction bases: 8. Germline V gene data show CDR1 as SNHLY and CDR2 as FYNNEI. This CDR3 is built from 14 residues. CDR3 loop: CASRGDRGIGEQFF. CDR3 coding DNA: TGTGCCAGCAGGGGGGACAGGGGAATTGGTGAGCAGTTCTTC.

This chain connects TRBV19 to TRBJ2-1; D might be TRBD1 (6 bases). Germline CDR1 LNHDA, CDR2 SQIVND (reference sequence). The V gene lost 6 bases and the J gene lost 7 bases, with 16 bases spanning the gap. This CDR3 region has 14 residues. The DNA of the CDR3 is TGTGCCAGTAGGGTGTCAGGGACAAAAAATGAGCAGTTCTTC. Translating gives CASRVSGTKNEQFF.

This chain uses TRBV18 with TRBJ2-1; weak D call: TRBD2 (6 bases). CDR3 length equals 15 residues. Trimming stripped 3 bases from V and 4 bases from J, with 13 bases between. Germline V gene sequence: CDR1 KGHSH, CDR2 LQKENI. CDR3 protein: CASSPRERTYNEQFF. The DNA for the CDR3 is TGTGCCAGCTCACCTCGGGAGCGAACTTACAATGAGCAGTTCTTC.

V and J are TRBV10-2 and TRBJ2-5; the match to TRBD2 covers 10 bases. Trimming removed 8 bases from V and 5 bases from J; junction bases left unmatched: 11. The germline V gene has CDR1 WSHSY and CDR2 SAAADI. The CDR3 is made up of 15 amino acids. This CDR3 reads CASGLLAGVWETQYF. CDR3 DNA sequence: TGCGCCAGCGGACTCCTAGCGGGAGTTTGGGAGACCCAGTACTTC.

The chain carries TRBV27 and TRBJ2-3, with 10 nucleotides matching TRBD2. The ends lost 0 bases at V and 2 bases at J; junction bases unmatched: 5. Per germline, CDR1 MNHEY and CDR2 SMNVEV (reference sequence). CDR3 length: 17 amino acids. CDR3 sequence: CASSLSPSGGPTDTQYF. The CDR3 nucleotides are TGTGCCAGCAGTTTATCCCCTAGCGGGGGCCCCACAGATACGCAGTATTTT.

V is TRBV24-1 and J is TRBJ2-1; 12 nucleotides line up with TRBD2. This CDR3 has 14 amino acids. Per germline, CDR1 KGHDR and CDR2 SFDVKD. V gave up 4 bases and J gave up 9 bases; unmatched junction bases: 3. CDR3 sequence: CATSELTSGGEQFF. The CDR3 region has the DNA TGTGCCACCAGTGAGTTGACTAGCGGGGGTGAGCAGTTCTTC.

The rearrangement links TRBV19 to TRBJ1-5; D uncertain. V dropped 2 bases and J dropped 9 bases, with 14 bases sitting between them. Germline V gene sequence: CDR1 LNHDA, CDR2 SQIVND (reference sequence). CDR3 length: 14 residues. CDR3: CASSIYRYFGPQHF. The DNA of the CDR3 is TGTGCCAGTAGTATATACAGATACTTTGGGCCCCAGCATTTT.

Here the CDR3 DNA reads TGTGCCACCAGTGACTCTAAGACAGGAAGCCTCACCGGGGAGCTGTTTTTT. It specifies CATSDSKTGSLTGELFF. V usage is TRBV24-1 and J usage is TRBJ2-2, with D possibly matching TRBD1 (6 bases). This CDR3 is 17 amino acids long. The V gene's germline CDR1 is KGHDR and CDR2 SFDVKD. The V end lost 4 bases, the J end lost 4 bases, and 18 bases lay between the germline ends.

The V and J genes are TRBV29-1 and TRBJ1-2; TRBD1 matches 9 bases. V trimming: 6 bases; J trimming: 7 bases; junction bases outside the gene matches: 6. Germline lookup yields CDR1 SQVTM and CDR2 ANQGSEA. The CDR3 totals 12 residues. The CDR3 DNA sequence: TGCAGCGTCAGGACAGGGGTGATTGGCTACACCTTC. As protein: CSVRTGVIGYTF. Combining the CDR3 with reference TRBV29-1 and TRBJ1-2 gives the whole variable domain SAVISQKPSRDICQRGTSLTIQCQVDSQVTMMFWYRQQPGQSLTLIATANQGSEATYESGFVIDKFPISRPNLTFSTLTVSNMSPEDSSIYLCSVRTGVIGYTFGSGTRLTVV.

V and J are TRBV5-4 and TRBJ1-6; TRBD1 is a possible D gene (5 bases). V was shortened by 0 bases and J by 9 bases, with 16 bases between the two germline ends. The CDR3 consists of 16 residues. Germline CDR1 reads SGHNT; CDR2 reads YYREEE (reference sequence). This CDR3 reads CASSLGRGAGGSPLHF. Here the CDR3 DNA reads TGTGCCAGCAGCTTGGGGCGGGGCGCGGGGGGTTCACCCCTCCACTTT.

This clone was recorded only once. DNA of the CDR3: TGTGCCAGCAGCCAAGGGACAGCTTATAATTCACCCCTCCACTTT. It yields the protein CASSQGTAYNSPLHF. The chain employs TRBV14 and TRBJ1-6; TRBD1 might be the D (6 bases). CDR1 and CDR2 (germline): SGHDN, FVKESK. The CDR3 contains 15 residues. V shed 1 base and J shed 4 bases, with 8 bases lying between them.

V gene TRBV11-3 combines with J gene TRBJ2-1; 14 positions match TRBD2. The junction had 5 bases not matched to a gene; V was cut back by 5 bases and J by 8 bases. The CDR3 consists of 15 residues. CDR1 and CDR2 from the germline V gene are SGHNT and YENEEA. In nucleotides, the CDR3 is TGTGCCAGCAGCCCTGGGACTAGCGGGAGCGATGAGCAGTTCTTC. Protein product: CASSPGTSGSDEQFF.

The chain recombines TRBV10-3 with TRBJ2-7, with 7 bases aligning to TRBD1. V was clipped by 2 bases and J by 0 bases; unmatched bases: 10. The length of the CDR3 is 17 residues. The germline V gene encodes CDR1 ENHRY and CDR2 SYGVKD. The CDR3 here is CAISETYKGAPSYEQYF. CDR3 nucleotides: TGTGCCATCAGTGAGACTTATAAGGGGGCCCCCTCCTACGAGCAGTACTTC.

This chain joins TRBV19 and TRBJ2-1; 12 bases fit TRBD2. CDR3 length equals 15 residues. The ends lost 4 bases at V and 2 bases at J; junction bases unmatched: 0. CDR1 is LNHDA and CDR2 is SQIVND in the germline V gene (reference sequence). The CDR3 spells CASSTSGRAYNEQFF. The DNA for the CDR3 is TGTGCCAGTAGTACTAGCGGGAGGGCCTACAATGAGCAGTTCTTC.

V and J are TRBV5-5 and TRBJ1-5, with D hard to call. CDR3 length: 17 residues. The germline gives CDR1 SGHKS, CDR2 YYEKEE (reference sequence). The ends were cut back, 0 bases at V and 3 bases at J, with 16 bases in the middle. The CDR3, as DNA: TGTGCCAGCAGCTTGGGCGCCACCTTGCGATCCAATCAGCCCCAGCATTTT. Its translation: CASSLGATLRSNQPQHF.

The chain uses TRBV19 and TRBJ1-4; D uncertain. V lost 9 bases and J 8 bases, leaving 22 bases between the germline ends. This CDR3 has 15 residues. Germline CDR1 LNHDA, CDR2 SQIVND (reference sequence). The CDR3 coding sequence is TGTGCCAGCACTAGCTTCGAGAGGATGGGCGAAAAACTGTTTTTT. Amino acids: CASTSFERMGEKLFF.